This record looks at one T cell receptor (beta chain) sequence and its context. Its antigen is still unknown. This cohort consisted of healthy bone marrow donors. This sample is drawn from a study of cytomegalovirus exposure and HLA in healthy donors. The study's findings and limits: It was only CMV serostatus that was available as immune exposure information. In an earlier analysis, about 90% or about 30%: the productive usage of most TCR beta V segments.

The PCR had 60 Vbeta and 13 Jbeta primers. Profiled with immunoSEQ multiplex PCR; TCRdb holds only in-frame clones, not every one. The sample includes 35,000 to 40,000 clones, about 72% seen only once; the top ten take about 8%. The sequencing input was PBMCs. The clonotype comes from a young woman in good health and CMV-seropositive.

This CDR3 reads CASRGGGLPYNEQFF. CDR3 coding DNA: TGTGCCAGCAGGGGCGGGGGGCTACCCTACAATGAGCAGTTCTTC. The chain carries TRBV5-6 and TRBJ2-1; the match to TRBD2 covers 8 bases. The V gene end was trimmed by 5 bases and the J gene end by 2 bases; junction bases not matched to a gene: 6. The CDR3 totals 15 residues. Germline-derived CDR1 and CDR2 are SGHDT and YYEEEE.